The rows below give T cell receptor beta chains drawn from one sample of a study of blood T cell repertoires in COVID-19. Profiled with immunoSEQ multiplex PCR; TCRdb holds only in-frame clones, not every one. The repertoire consists of approximately 94,000 clones, with approximately 90% occurring once and the leading ten covering approximately 2%. Sequencing input: peripheral blood. These receptors all come from a man aged 50 to 59 with active COVID-19. Both conserved end residues are part of each CDR3. Fields, in order: CDR3 protein, V gene, clone size. Only part of the rows carry a size: once, few, many, or a class if the clone is expanded.

cdr3_aa: CASSPRSLLGAETQYF
v_call: TRBV11-2
clone_size: -

cdr3_aa: CASSPNQAGRGEKLFF
v_call: TRBV18
clone_size: -

cdr3_aa: CASSQERTGGTGELFF
v_call: TRBV3-1/TRBV3-2
clone_size: -

cdr3_aa: CASSVGLASDEQFF
v_call: TRBV9
clone_size: -

cdr3_aa: CASSEAGRRGGNTQYF
v_call: TRBV6-1
clone_size: -

cdr3_aa: CATQRVRYEQYF
v_call: TRBV2
clone_size: few

cdr3_aa: CASSFKSRYNEQFF
v_call: TRBV7-2
clone_size: -

cdr3_aa: CASSPQEGSYNEQFF
v_call: TRBV9
clone_size: -

cdr3_aa: CASSHPGTPFDEQYF
v_call: TRBV4-1
clone_size: few

cdr3_aa: CASSPADRMMNTEAFF
v_call: TRBV18
clone_size: -

cdr3_aa: CASSPLGGGPSYEQYF
v_call: TRBV5-6
clone_size: -

cdr3_aa: CASSLVVSGYTGELFF
v_call: TRBV5-1
clone_size: few

cdr3_aa: CASTRLAGAPGNEQFF
v_call: TRBV10-2
clone_size: -

cdr3_aa: CASSLRDSGDEQFF
v_call: TRBV5-1
clone_size: -

cdr3_aa: CASSPRQGTGELFF
v_call: TRBV7-9
clone_size: -

cdr3_aa: CASSHRGTDTQYF
v_call: TRBV3-1/TRBV3-2
clone_size: once

cdr3_aa: CSAMGAQEQYF
v_call: TRBV20-1
clone_size: -

cdr3_aa: CASSLRLAGSSDTQYF
v_call: TRBV11-3
clone_size: few

cdr3_aa: CASSDVIGGGGNQPQHF
v_call: TRBV2
clone_size: -

cdr3_aa: CASRETGIFTYEQYF
v_call: TRBV10-2
clone_size: -

cdr3_aa: CASSLTRDSSSNQPQHF
v_call: TRBV5-8
clone_size: -

cdr3_aa: CASMAQGDNYGYTF
v_call: TRBV2
clone_size: -

cdr3_aa: CASGLGVTGELFF
v_call: TRBV2
clone_size: -

cdr3_aa: CASSPFVSRRNTGELFF
v_call: TRBV18
clone_size: -

cdr3_aa: CASSAAGLNNEQFF
v_call: TRBV7-8
clone_size: -

cdr3_aa: CASSVVGTGVRETQYF
v_call: TRBV9
clone_size: -

cdr3_aa: CASRLPGPNTEAFF
v_call: TRBV5-6
clone_size: -

cdr3_aa: CASSAGPNQPQHF
v_call: TRBV7-6
clone_size: -

cdr3_aa: CATSRGTGAYNSPLHF
v_call: TRBV15
clone_size: once

cdr3_aa: CASSAQPYYGYTF
v_call: TRBV6-5
clone_size: -

cdr3_aa: CASSSGGGAGETQYF
v_call: TRBV5-1
clone_size: -

cdr3_aa: CASSLETVKRAFF
v_call: TRBV5-1
clone_size: -

cdr3_aa: CASSPPTRGIEDTQYF
v_call: TRBV18
clone_size: -

cdr3_aa: CASSPAGAYNEQFF
v_call: TRBV3-1/TRBV3-2
clone_size: -

cdr3_aa: CASSPSGGGDNYGYTF
v_call: TRBV9
clone_size: once

cdr3_aa: CASSIVGDNNQPQHF
v_call: TRBV19
clone_size: -

cdr3_aa: CASSPRRRGRSSGANVLTF
v_call: TRBV5-6
clone_size: -

cdr3_aa: CASSESSGSNQPQHF
v_call: TRBV2
clone_size: -

cdr3_aa: CASSLEQAGVGLKDIQYF
v_call: TRBV7-6
clone_size: -

cdr3_aa: CASSLGRGGGGPNEQFF
v_call: TRBV5-4
clone_size: -

cdr3_aa: CASSYSNTGLEETQYF
v_call: TRBV6-5
clone_size: -

cdr3_aa: CASSPDPGGGGYTF
v_call: TRBV7-2
clone_size: -

cdr3_aa: CASGDRGSSDGELFF
v_call: TRBV10-1
clone_size: -

cdr3_aa: CASTHPGQAYNEQFF
v_call: TRBV10-1
clone_size: -

cdr3_aa: CASRPGTGRTDTQYF
v_call: TRBV19
clone_size: -

cdr3_aa: CASSPPRYGYTF
v_call: TRBV6-5
clone_size: -

cdr3_aa: CASSKSYLGISEAFF
v_call: TRBV21-1
clone_size: -

cdr3_aa: CASSSQGGDQPQHF
v_call: TRBV7-2
clone_size: -

cdr3_aa: CASSQGTSGQFF
v_call: TRBV4-2
clone_size: once

cdr3_aa: CASSLVSAGNTEAFF
v_call: TRBV5-4
clone_size: -

cdr3_aa: CASRLGGETSTDTQYF
v_call: TRBV12-2
clone_size: -

cdr3_aa: CASRRLAKNIQYF
v_call: TRBV10-2
clone_size: -

cdr3_aa: CASSFGQGMVTEAFF
v_call: TRBV5-1
clone_size: once

cdr3_aa: CASSAGGGSTDTQYF
v_call: TRBV11-3
clone_size: -

cdr3_aa: CASSEEWRAGYTF
v_call: TRBV6-1
clone_size: -

cdr3_aa: CASSLVRDTEAFF
v_call: TRBV5-1
clone_size: -

cdr3_aa: CASRAQAGVTDTQYF
v_call: TRBV6-4
clone_size: -

cdr3_aa: CATSRVLAAVYNEQFF
v_call: TRBV15
clone_size: -

cdr3_aa: CASSPGSTTEAFF
v_call: TRBV4-2
clone_size: -

cdr3_aa: CASSFVFDRPGGYTF
v_call: TRBV5-8
clone_size: -